This TCR beta chain was found in a study of blood T cell repertoires in COVID-19. The CDR3 extends over 19 amino acids. The V gene end was trimmed by 3 bases and the J gene end by 8 bases; junction bases not matched to a gene: 21. Germline CDR1 is SGDLS and CDR2 is YYNGEE. Some clones are missing from TCRdb's copy, which holds only in-frame ones; the method was immunoSEQ multiplex PCR. The sample shows roughly 150,000 clones, around nine tenths of them seen only once. Sequencing was carried out using peripheral blood. The rearrangement links TRBV9 to TRBJ2-1; 9 nucleotides line up with TRBD2. The source of this sequence is a woman between 65 and 79 years old with COVID-19, enrolled during active disease. DNA of the CDR3: TGTGCCAGCAGCGACCGCCAGTCGGGCGGGGGGGCCGGTGGAGATGAGCAGTTCTTC. This translates into CASSDRQSGGGAGGDEQFF. The entire variable domain, with the rest obtained from reference TRBV9 and TRBJ2-1, is as follows: DSGVTQTPKHLITATGQRVTLRCSPRSGDLSVYWYQQSLDQGLQFLIQYYNGEERAKGNILERFSAQQFPDLHSELNLSSLELGDSALYFCASSDRQSGGGAGGDEQFFGPGTRLTVL.